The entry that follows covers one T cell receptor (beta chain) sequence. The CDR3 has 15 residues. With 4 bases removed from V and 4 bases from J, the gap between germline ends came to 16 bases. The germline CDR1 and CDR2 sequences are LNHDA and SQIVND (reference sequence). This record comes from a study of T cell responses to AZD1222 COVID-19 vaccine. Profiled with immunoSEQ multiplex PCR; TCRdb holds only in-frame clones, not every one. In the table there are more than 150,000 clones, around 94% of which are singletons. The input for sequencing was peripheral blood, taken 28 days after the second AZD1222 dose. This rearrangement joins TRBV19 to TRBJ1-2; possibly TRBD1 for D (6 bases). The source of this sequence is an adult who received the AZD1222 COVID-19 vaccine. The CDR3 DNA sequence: TGTGCCAGTAGTAAGCCACAGGGAGATCTCTATGGCTACACCTTC. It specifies CASSKPQGDLYGYTF. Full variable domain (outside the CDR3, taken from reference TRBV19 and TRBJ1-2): DGGITQSPKYLFRKEGQNVTLSCEQNLNHDAMYWYRQDPGQGLRLIYYSQIVNDFQKGDIAEGYSVSREKKESFPLTVTSAQKNPTAFYLCASSKPQGDLYGYTFGSGTRLTVV.